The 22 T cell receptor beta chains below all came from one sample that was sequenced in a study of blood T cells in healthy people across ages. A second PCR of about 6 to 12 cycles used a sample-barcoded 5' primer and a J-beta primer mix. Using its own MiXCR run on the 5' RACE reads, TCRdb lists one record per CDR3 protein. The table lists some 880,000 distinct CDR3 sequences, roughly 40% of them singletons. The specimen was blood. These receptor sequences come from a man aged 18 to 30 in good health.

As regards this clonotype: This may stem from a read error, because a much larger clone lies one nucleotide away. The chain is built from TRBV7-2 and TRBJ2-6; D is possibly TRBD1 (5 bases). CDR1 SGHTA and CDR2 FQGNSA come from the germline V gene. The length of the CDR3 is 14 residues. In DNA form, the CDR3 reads TGTGCCATATCCCCAGACTCTGGGGCCAACGTCCCGACTTTC. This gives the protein CAISPDSGANVPTF.

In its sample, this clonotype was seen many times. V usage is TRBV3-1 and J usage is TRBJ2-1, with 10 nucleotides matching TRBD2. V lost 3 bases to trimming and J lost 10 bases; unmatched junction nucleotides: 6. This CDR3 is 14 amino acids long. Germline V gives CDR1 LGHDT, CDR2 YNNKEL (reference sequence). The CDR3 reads CASSQRTSGDEQFF. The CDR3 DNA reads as TGTGCCAGCAGCCAGCGGACTAGCGGAGACGAGCAGTTCTTC.

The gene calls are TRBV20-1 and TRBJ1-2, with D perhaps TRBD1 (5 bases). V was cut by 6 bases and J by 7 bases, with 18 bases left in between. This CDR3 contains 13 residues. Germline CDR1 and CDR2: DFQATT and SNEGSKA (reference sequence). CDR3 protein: CSAAVGTRGGYTF. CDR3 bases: TGCAGTGCCGCCGTCGGGACTAGAGGTGGCTACACCTTC.

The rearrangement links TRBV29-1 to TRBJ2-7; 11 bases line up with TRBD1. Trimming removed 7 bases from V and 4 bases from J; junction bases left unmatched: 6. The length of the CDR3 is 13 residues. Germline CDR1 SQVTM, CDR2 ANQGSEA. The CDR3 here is CSAEGTGGYEQYF. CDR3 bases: TGCAGCGCCGAGGGGACAGGGGGTTACGAGCAGTACTTC.

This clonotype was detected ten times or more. The CDR3 nucleotides read TGCGCCAGCAGCTTGGTCGGGGGACAGACTTACTATGGCTACACCTTC. Translating it yields CASSLVGGQTYYGYTF. The chain employs TRBV5-1 and TRBJ1-2; TRBD1 aligns across 7 bases. The CDR3 loop spans 16 amino acids. V shed 0 bases, J shed 3 bases, and the junction held 8 bases outside the gene matches. In germline, CDR1 is SGHRS, CDR2 YFSETQ.

The CDR3 region is CSARENGGYSSTDTQYF. For the CDR3, the DNA is TGCAGTGCTAGAGAGAACGGCGGGTATTCTAGCACAGATACGCAGTATTTT. V gene TRBV20-1 combines with J gene TRBJ2-3, with a tentative D call TRBD2 (5 bases). Germline CDR1 is DFQATT and CDR2 is SNEGSKA (reference sequence). Trimming removed 0 bases from V and 0 bases from J, with 16 bases in between. The CDR3 has 17 amino acids.

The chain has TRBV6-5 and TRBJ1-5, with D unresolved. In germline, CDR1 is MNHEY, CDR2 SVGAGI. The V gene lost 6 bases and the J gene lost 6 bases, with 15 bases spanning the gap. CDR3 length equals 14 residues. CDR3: CASSLASGIQPQHF. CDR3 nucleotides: TGTGCCAGCAGCCTGGCATCCGGCATTCAGCCCCAGCATTTT.

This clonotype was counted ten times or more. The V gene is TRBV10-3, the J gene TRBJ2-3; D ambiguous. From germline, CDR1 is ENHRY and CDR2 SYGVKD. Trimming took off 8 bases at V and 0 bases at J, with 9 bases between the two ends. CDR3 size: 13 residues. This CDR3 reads CAIGRVSTDTQYF. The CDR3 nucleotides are TGTGCCATCGGACGGGTTAGCACAGATACGCAGTATTTT.

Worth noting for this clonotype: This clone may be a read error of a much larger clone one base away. The CDR3 coding sequence is TGTGCCATCATTGAGGGGACAAGCTCTTCGACCCAGTACTTC. Its protein is CAIIEGTSSSTQYF. The J gene is TRBJ2-7, the V gene TRBV10-3, with D perhaps matching TRBD1 (6 bases). The J call is doubtful: the DNA matches TRBJ2-5 better. The CDR3 totals 14 residues. Germline V gene sequence: CDR1 ENHRY, CDR2 SYGVKD.

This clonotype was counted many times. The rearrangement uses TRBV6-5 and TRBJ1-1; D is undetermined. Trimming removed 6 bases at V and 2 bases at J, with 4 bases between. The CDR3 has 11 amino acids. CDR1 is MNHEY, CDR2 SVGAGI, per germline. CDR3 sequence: CASSRNTEAFF. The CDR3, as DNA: TGTGCCAGCAGCCGTAACACTGAAGCTTTCTTT.

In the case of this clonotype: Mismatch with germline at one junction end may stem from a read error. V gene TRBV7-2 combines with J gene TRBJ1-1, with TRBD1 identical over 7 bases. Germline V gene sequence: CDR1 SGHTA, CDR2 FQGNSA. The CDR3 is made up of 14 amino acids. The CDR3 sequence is CACRPDRENTEAFF. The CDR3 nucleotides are TGTGCCTGCAGGCCCGACAGGGAAAACACTGAAGCTTTCTTT.

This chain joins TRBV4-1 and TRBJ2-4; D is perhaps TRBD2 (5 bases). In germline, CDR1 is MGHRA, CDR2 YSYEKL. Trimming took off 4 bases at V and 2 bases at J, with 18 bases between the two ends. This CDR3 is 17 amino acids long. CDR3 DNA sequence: TGCGCCAGCAGCCCAGTTCGGGGTACGGGAACCAAAAACATTCAGTACTTC. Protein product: CASSPVRGTGTKNIQYF.

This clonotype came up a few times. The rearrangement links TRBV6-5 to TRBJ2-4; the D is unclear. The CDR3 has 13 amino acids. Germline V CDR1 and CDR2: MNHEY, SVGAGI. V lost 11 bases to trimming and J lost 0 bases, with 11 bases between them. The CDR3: CAAADLAKNIQYF. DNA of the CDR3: TGTGCCGCCGCAGACCTAGCCAAAAACATTCAGTACTTC.

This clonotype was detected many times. The CDR3 sequence is CASSLVQAGKGTQYF. CDR3 coding DNA: TGTGCCAGCAGCTTAGTACAGGCGGGAAAAGGGACCCAGTACTTC. V gene TRBV7-2 combines with J gene TRBJ2-5, with D maybe TRBD2 (6 bases). Per germline, CDR1 SGHTA and CDR2 FQGNSA. V was cut by 1 base and J by 7 bases, with 16 bases left in between. The CDR3 contains 15 residues. The variable domain in full, with the rest retrieved from reference TRBV7-2 and TRBJ2-5, is GAGVSQSPSNKVTEKGKDVELRCDPISGHTALYWYRQSLGQGLEFLIYFQGNSAPDKSGLPSDRFSAERTGGSVSTLTIQRTQQEDSAVYLCASSLVQAGKGTQYFGPGTRLLVL.

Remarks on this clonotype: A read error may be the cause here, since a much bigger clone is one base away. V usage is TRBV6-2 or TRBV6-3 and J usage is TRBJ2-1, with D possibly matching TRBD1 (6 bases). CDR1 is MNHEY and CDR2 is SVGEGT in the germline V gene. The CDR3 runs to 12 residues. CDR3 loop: CTTLQGRNEQFF. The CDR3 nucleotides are TGTACCACGCTACAGGGCCGCAATGAGCAGTTCTTC.

CDR3 amino acids: CASSQAGQGTEETQFF. Written as DNA, the CDR3 is TGTGCCAGCAGCCAAGCTGGACAGGGGACTGAAGAGACCCAGTTCTTC. V is TRBV3-1 and J is TRBJ2-1, with 9 bases lining up with TRBD1. CDR1 is LGHDT, CDR2 YNNKEL, per germline (reference sequence). There are 16 residues in the CDR3. Trimming removed 1 base from V and 13 bases from J; junction bases left unmatched: 14.

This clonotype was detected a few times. CDR3 loop: CASSVSNNEQFF. In DNA, the CDR3 is TGTGCCAGCAGCGTCTCAAACAATGAGCAGTTCTTC. The chain employs TRBV9 and TRBJ2-1; no firm D call. The germline V and J ends were trimmed by 2 bases and 5 bases, with 5 bases remaining between them. CDR1 is SGDLS and CDR2 is YYNGEE in the germline V gene. The CDR3 is 12 residues long.

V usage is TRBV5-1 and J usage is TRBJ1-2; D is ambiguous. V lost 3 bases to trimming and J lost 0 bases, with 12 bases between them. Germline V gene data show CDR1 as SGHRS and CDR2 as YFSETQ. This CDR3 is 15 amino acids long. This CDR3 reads CASSWERAANYGYTF. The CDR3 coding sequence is TGCGCCAGCAGCTGGGAAAGAGCCGCTAACTATGGCTACACCTTC.

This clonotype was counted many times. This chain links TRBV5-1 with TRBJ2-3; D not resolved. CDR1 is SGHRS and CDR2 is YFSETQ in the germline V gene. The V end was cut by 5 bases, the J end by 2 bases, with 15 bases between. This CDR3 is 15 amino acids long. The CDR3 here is CASSRDGTTTDTQYF. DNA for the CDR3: TGCGCCAGCAGTCGCGACGGAACGACCACAGATACGCAGTATTTT.

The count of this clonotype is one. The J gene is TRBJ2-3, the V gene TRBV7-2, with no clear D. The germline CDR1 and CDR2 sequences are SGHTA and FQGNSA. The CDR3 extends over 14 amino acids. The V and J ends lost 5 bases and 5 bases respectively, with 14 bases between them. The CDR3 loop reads CASSVTLTGDTQYF. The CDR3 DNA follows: TGTGCCAGCAGCGTAACTCTCACTGGAGATACGCAGTATTTT.

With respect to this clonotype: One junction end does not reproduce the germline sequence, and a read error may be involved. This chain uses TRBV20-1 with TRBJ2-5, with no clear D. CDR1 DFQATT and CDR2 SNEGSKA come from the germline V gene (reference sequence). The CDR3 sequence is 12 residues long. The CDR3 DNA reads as TGCGGTGCTAGTTCCCGGGCAGAGACCCAGTACTTC. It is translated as CGASSRAETQYF.

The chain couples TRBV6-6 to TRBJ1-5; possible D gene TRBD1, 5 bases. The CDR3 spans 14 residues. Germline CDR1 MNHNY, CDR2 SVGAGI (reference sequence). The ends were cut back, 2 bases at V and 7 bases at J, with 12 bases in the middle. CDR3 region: CASSYVPQGQPQHF. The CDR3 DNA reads TGTGCCAGCAGTTACGTACCCCAGGGACAGCCCCAGCATTTT.